The 3 T cell receptor beta chains presented below share a single source sample, sequenced in a study of blood T cell repertoires in COVID-19. Sequenced by immunoSEQ multiplex PCR; TCRdb stores in-frame clones only, minus some. The table lists under 350,000 clones, approximately 86% of them singletons. The sample taken for sequencing was PBMCs or T cells enriched from blood (not recorded which). The receptors were sampled from a middle-aged woman with acute COVID-19.

The gene calls are TRBV28 and TRBJ1-5, with 7 bases that match TRBD1. Unmatched junction bases numbered 8, after V lost 3 bases and J lost 6 bases. This CDR3 spans 15 amino acids. Germline assignment: CDR1 MDHEN and CDR2 SYDVKM. For the CDR3, the DNA is TGTGCCAGCAGTTTTTACGACAGGGCAGGTCAGCCCCAGCATTTT. It specifies CASSFYDRAGQPQHF. The whole variable domain, remainder taken from reference TRBV28 and TRBJ1-5, is DVKVTQSSRYLVKRTGEKVFLECVQDMDHENMFWYRQDPGLGLRLIYFSYDVKMKEKGDIPEGYSVSREKKERFSLILESASTNQTSMYLCASSFYDRAGQPQHFGDGTRLSIL.

The chain recombines TRBV28 with TRBJ2-2, with a possible D match to TRBD1 (6 bases). The germline gives CDR1 MDHEN, CDR2 SYDVKM. V dropped 7 bases and J dropped 5 bases, with 20 bases sitting between them. This CDR3 has 16 residues. In nucleotides, the CDR3 is TGTGCCAGCACCAAAAATGACAGGAAAACGACCGGGGAGCTGTTTTTT. Translation: CASTKNDRKTTGELFF.

The gene calls are TRBV5-6 and TRBJ1-6, with a possible D match to TRBD1 (5 bases). Germline V CDR1 and CDR2: SGHDT, YYEEEE. V lost 1 base and J 7 bases, leaving 9 bases between the germline ends. The CDR3 spans 14 residues. CDR3 bases: TGTGCCAGCAGCTTGTACAAGGGGAATTCACCCCTCCACTTT. This translates into CASSLYKGNSPLHF.